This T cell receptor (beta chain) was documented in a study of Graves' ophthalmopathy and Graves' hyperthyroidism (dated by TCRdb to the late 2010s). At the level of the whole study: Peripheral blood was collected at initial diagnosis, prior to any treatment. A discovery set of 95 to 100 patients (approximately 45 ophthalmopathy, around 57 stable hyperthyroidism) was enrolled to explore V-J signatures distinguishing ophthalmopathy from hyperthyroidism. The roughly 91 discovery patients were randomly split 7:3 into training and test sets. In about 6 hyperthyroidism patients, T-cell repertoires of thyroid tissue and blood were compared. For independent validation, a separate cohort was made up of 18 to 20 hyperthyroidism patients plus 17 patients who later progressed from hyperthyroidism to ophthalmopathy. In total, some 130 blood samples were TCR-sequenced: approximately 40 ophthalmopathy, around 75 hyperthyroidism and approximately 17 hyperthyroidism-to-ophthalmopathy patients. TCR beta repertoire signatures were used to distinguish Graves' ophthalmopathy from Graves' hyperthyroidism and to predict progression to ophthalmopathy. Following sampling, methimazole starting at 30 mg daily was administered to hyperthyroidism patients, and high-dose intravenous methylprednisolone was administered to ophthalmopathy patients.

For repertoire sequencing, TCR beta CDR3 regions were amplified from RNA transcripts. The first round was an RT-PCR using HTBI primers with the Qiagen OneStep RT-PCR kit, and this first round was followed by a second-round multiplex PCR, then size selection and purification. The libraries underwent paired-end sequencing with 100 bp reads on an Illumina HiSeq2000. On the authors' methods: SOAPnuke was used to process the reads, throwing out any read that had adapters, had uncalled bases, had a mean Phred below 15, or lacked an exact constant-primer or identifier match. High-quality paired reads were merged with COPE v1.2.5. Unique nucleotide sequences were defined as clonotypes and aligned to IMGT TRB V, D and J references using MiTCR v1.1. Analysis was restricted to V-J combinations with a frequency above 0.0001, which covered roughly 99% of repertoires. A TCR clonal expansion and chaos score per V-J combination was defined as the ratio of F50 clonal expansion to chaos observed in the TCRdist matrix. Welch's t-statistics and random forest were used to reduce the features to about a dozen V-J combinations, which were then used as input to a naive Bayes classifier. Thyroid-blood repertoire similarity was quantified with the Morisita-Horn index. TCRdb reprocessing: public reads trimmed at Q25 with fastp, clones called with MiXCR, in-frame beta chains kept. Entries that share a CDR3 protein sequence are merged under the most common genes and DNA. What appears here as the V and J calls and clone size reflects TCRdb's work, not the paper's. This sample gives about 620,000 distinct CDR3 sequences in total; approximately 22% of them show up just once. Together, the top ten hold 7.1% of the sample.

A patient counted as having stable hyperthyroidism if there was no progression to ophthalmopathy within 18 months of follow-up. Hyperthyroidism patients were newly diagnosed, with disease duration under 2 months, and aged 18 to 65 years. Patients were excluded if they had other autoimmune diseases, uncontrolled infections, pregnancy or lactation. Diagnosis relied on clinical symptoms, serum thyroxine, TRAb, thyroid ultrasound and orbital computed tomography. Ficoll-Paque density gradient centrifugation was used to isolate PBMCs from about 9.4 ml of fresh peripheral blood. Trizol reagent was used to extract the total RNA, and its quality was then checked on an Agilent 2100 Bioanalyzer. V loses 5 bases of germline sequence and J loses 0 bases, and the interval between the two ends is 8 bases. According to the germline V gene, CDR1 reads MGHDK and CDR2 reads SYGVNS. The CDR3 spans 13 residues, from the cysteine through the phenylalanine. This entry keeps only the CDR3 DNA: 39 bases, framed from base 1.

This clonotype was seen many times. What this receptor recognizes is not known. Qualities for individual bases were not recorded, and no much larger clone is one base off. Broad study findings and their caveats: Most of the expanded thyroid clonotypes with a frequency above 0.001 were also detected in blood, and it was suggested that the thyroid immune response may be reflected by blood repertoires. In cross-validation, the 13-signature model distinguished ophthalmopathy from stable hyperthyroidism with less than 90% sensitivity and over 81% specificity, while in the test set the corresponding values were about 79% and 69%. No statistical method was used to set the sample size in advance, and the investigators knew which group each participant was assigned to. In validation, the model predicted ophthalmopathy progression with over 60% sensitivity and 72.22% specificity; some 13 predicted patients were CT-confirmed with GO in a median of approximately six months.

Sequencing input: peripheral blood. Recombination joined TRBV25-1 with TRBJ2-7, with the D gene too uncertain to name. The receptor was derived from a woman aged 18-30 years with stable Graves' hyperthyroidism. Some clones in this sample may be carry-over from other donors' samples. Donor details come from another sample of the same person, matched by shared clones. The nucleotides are TGTGCCAGCAGTTACGGGCCCTCCTACGAGCAGTACTTC. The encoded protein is CASSYGPSYEQYF.